The 29 T cell receptor beta chains reported below all come from one sample, sequenced in a study of cytomegalovirus exposure and HLA in healthy donors. Primers included in the PCR were 60 Vbeta and 13 Jbeta primers. Generated by immunoSEQ multiplex PCR, the TCRdb table keeps only in-frame clones and is missing some. The table records about 160,000 clones, around 73% of them present only once. The sample was PBMCs. Every receptor here comes from a male donor in good health and CMV-seronegative.

This chain's CDR3 is CASRLGSGEFYEQYF. The CDR3 DNA reads TGTGCCAGCAGACTCGGAAGCGGGGAATTCTACGAGCAGTACTTC. The chain employs TRBV11-1 and TRBJ2-7; 7 bases map to TRBD2. CDR3 length: 15 amino acids. J gave up 3 bases and V 6 bases, and 11 bases lay outside the gene matches. Germline V CDR1 and CDR2: SGHAT, FQDESV (reference sequence).

This rearrangement joins TRBV7-2 to TRBJ1-3; a weak D match, TRBD1 (6 bases). CDR3 length: 15 residues. CDR1 and CDR2 from the germline V gene are SGHTA and FQGNSA. V shed 3 bases and J shed 2 bases, with 11 bases lying between them. The CDR3 loop reads CASSFLQGPGNTIYF. DNA for the CDR3: TGTGCCAGCAGCTTTTTACAGGGTCCTGGAAACACCATATATTTT. The variable domain in full, with the rest retrieved from reference TRBV7-2 and TRBJ1-3, is GAGVSQSPSNKVTEKGKDVELRCDPISGHTALYWYRQSLGQGLEFLIYFQGNSAPDKSGLPSDRFSAERTGGSVSTLTIQRTQQEDSAVYLCASSFLQGPGNTIYFGEGSWLTVV.

This clone has a single count. The V and J genes are TRBV15 and TRBJ2-1, with 11 positions matching TRBD2. J lost 4 bases, V lost 1 base, and 3 bases had no gene match. Per germline, CDR1 LNHNV and CDR2 YYDKDF (reference sequence). The CDR3 totals 16 residues. CDR3 region: CATSRGLAGIYNEQFF. For the CDR3, the DNA is TGTGCCACCAGCAGAGGACTAGCGGGAATTTACAATGAGCAGTTCTTC. Together with reference TRBV15 and TRBJ2-1, the CDR3 gives the full variable domain: DAMVIQNPRYQVTQFGKPVTLSCSQTLNHNVMYWYQQKSSQAPKLLFHYYDKDFNNEADTPDNFQSRRPNTSFCFLDIRSPGLGDTAMYLCATSRGLAGIYNEQFFGPGTRLTVL.

The genes are TRBV15 and TRBJ2-5; the match to TRBD1 covers 7 bases. The germline V gene encodes CDR1 LNHNV and CDR2 YYDKDF (reference sequence). The CDR3 has 15 residues. The V and J ends lost 3 bases and 5 bases, in that order; junction bases with no gene match: 9. CDR3 in amino acids: CATSRARGPWETQYF. The CDR3 DNA reads as TGTGCCACCAGCAGGGCTAGGGGGCCGTGGGAGACCCAGTACTTC.

This clone was recorded only once. V usage is TRBV6-1 and J usage is TRBJ1-1, with D perhaps matching TRBD1 (5 bases). V was shortened by 3 bases and J by 4 bases, with 9 bases between the two germline ends. CDR3 size: 13 residues. The germline gives CDR1 MNHNS, CDR2 SASEGT. CDR3 in amino acids: CASSETVRTEAFF. Written as DNA, the CDR3 is TGTGCCAGCAGTGAGACAGTTCGCACTGAAGCTTTCTTT.

The chain employs TRBV11-2 and TRBJ2-2; a possible D gene is TRBD1 (5 bases). The CDR3 has 16 amino acids. The germline CDR1 and CDR2 sequences are SGHAT and FQNNGV. The V end lost 5 bases, the J end lost 5 bases, and 18 bases lay between the germline ends. This CDR3 reads CASSADTHFGTGELFF. DNA of the CDR3: TGTGCCAGCAGCGCGGACACCCACTTTGGGACCGGGGAGCTGTTTTTT. Based on the CDR3 plus reference TRBV11-2 and TRBJ2-2, the full variable domain is EAGVAQSPRYKIIEKRQSVAFWCNPISGHATLYWYQQILGQGPKLLIQFQNNGVVDDSQLPKDRFSAERLKGVDSTLKIQPAKLEDSAVYLCASSADTHFGTGELFFGEGSRLTVL.

This clone was counted between two and nine times. The chain carries TRBV27 and TRBJ1-4; no clear D gene. The CDR3 has 14 amino acids. Germline lookup yields CDR1 MNHEY and CDR2 SMNVEV (reference sequence). V was cut by 4 bases and J by 8 bases, with 14 bases left in between. CDR3 DNA: TGTGCCAGCAGTTCCGGAGGGCTACGGGAAAAACTGTTTTTT. This codes for CASSSGGLREKLFF.

This clone is a singleton in its sample. V is TRBV6-5 and J is TRBJ2-2; D is perhaps TRBD1 (5 bases). The ends were cut back, 8 bases at V and 1 base at J, with 14 bases in the middle. The germline V gene encodes CDR1 MNHEY and CDR2 SVGAGI. This CDR3 comprises 15 residues. Here the CDR3 reads CASGVGDRNTGELFF. In DNA form, the CDR3 reads TGTGCCAGCGGGGTAGGGGATCGGAACACCGGGGAGCTGTTTTTT.

V gene TRBV4-2 combines with J gene TRBJ2-5, with D tentatively TRBD1 (6 bases). The CDR3 runs to 15 residues. The V gene's germline CDR1 is LGHNA and CDR2 YNFKEQ. V was cut by 2 bases and J by 5 bases, with 15 bases left in between. The CDR3, as DNA: TGTGCCAGCAGCCAAAGGGACAACTCGAGGGAGACCCAGTACTTC. Its protein is CASSQRDNSRETQYF.

The chain is built from TRBV5-4 and TRBJ2-1, with D hard to call. The CDR3 loop spans 15 amino acids. The V end lost 0 bases, the J end lost 0 bases, and 7 bases lay between the germline ends. From germline, CDR1 is SGHNT and CDR2 YYREEE (reference sequence). The CDR3, as DNA: TGTGCCAGCAGCTTGGGGCAAAGCTCCTACAATGAGCAGTTCTTC. Translation gives CASSLGQSSYNEQFF.

The chain recombines TRBV6-5 with TRBJ2-7; weak D call: TRBD2 (5 bases). Germline CDR1 reads MNHEY; CDR2 reads SVGAGI. Between the trimmed V and J ends, which lost 8 bases and 4 bases, there was a span of 15 bases. This CDR3 is 13 amino acids long. The CDR3 here is CASRSGLLYEQYF. The CDR3 DNA reads as TGTGCCAGCCGATCTGGACTCCTGTACGAGCAGTACTTC.

The chain employs TRBV18 and TRBJ2-1; 13 bases map to TRBD2. The CDR3 is 15 amino acids. Germline V gives CDR1 KGHSH, CDR2 LQKENI. V lost 4 bases, J lost 8 bases, and 5 bases stayed unmatched. The CDR3 nucleotides are TGTGCCAGCTCACTTGGGACTAGCGGGGTCGATGAGCAGTTCTTC. It is translated as CASSLGTSGVDEQFF.

This clone was found once. The chain employs TRBV5-1 and TRBJ1-4; D ambiguous. V shed 0 bases and J shed 3 bases, with 9 bases lying between them. Germline V gene lookup returns CDR1 SGHRS and CDR2 YFSETQ. CDR3 length: 15 amino acids. The chain's CDR3 is CASSLAGNPNEKLFF. The DNA of the CDR3 is TGCGCCAGCAGCTTGGCCGGGAATCCTAATGAAAAACTGTTTTTT.

The CDR3 loop reads CASSRTGQETQYF. CDR3 nucleotides: TGTGCCAGCAGCCGGACAGGCCAAGAGACCCAGTACTTC. V gene TRBV7-3 combines with J gene TRBJ2-5, with 7 bases identical to TRBD1. The CDR3 spans 13 residues. The V gene's germline CDR1 is SGHTA and CDR2 FQGTGA. After removal of 5 bases from V and 1 base from J, the junction contained 1 base not matched to a gene.

This clone was picked up a small number of times. This sequence joins TRBV4-2 and TRBJ1-5, with a tentative D call TRBD1 (5 bases). The length of the CDR3 is 15 residues. V lost 1 base and J lost 7, with 14 bases in between. Germline values: CDR1 LGHNA, CDR2 YNFKEQ. The CDR3, as DNA: TGTGCCAGCAGCCAAGTACCAGGGCAAGGGCAGCCCCAGCATTTT. Translation: CASSQVPGQGQPQHF.

This rearrangement joins TRBV27 to TRBJ2-1; a weak D match, TRBD1 (6 bases). Looked up from germline, CDR1 is MNHEY and CDR2 is SMNVEV (reference sequence). This CDR3 region has 14 residues. The V and J ends lost 2 bases and 9 bases respectively, with 14 bases between them. The CDR3 protein is CASSLQTGGSEQFF. CDR3 coding DNA: TGTGCCAGCAGTTTACAGACAGGTGGGAGTGAGCAGTTCTTC.

J is TRBJ2-5 and V is TRBV2; 7 bases agree with TRBD2. From germline, CDR1 is SNHLY and CDR2 FYNNEI. V gave up 8 bases and J gave up 4 bases; unmatched junction bases: 7. The CDR3 is 13 residues long. The CDR3 DNA sequence: TGTGCCAGCCTTACGGGGGAGGGAGAGACCCAGTACTTC. This gives the protein CASLTGEGETQYF.

J is TRBJ2-3 and V is TRBV19, with 7 bases lining up with TRBD2. The CDR3 is 14 residues long. Germline V gene data show CDR1 as LNHDA and CDR2 as SQIVND (reference sequence). The junction had 8 bases not matched to a gene; V was cut back by 5 bases and J by 6 bases. In DNA form, the CDR3 reads TGTGCCAGTAGTGAGAGCGGGACCAGCGATACGCAGTATTTT. Translated, it gives CASSESGTSDTQYF. Looking up the rest from reference TRBV19 and TRBJ2-3 gives the full variable domain: DGGITQSPKYLFRKEGQNVTLSCEQNLNHDAMYWYRQDPGQGLRLIYYSQIVNDFQKGDIAEGYSVSREKKESFPLTVTSAQKNPTAFYLCASSESGTSDTQYFGPGTRLTVL.

The rearrangement links TRBV5-4 to TRBJ1-2, with TRBD1 identical over 8 bases. This CDR3 has 14 amino acids. Trimming cost V 0 bases and J 4 bases; bases outside gene matches: 2. CDR1 is SGHNT and CDR2 is YYREEE in the germline V gene (reference sequence). The CDR3 DNA reads as TGTGCCAGCAGCTTGGACAGGGGGATCTATGGCTACACCTTC. It yields the protein CASSLDRGIYGYTF. The whole variable domain, remainder taken from reference TRBV5-4 and TRBJ1-2, is ETGVTQSPTHLIKTRGQQVTLRCSSQSGHNTVSWYQQALGQGPQFIFQYYREEENGRGNFPPRFSGLQFPNYSSELNVNALELDDSALYLCASSLDRGIYGYTFGSGTRLTVV.

V usage is TRBV6-6 and J usage is TRBJ1-4, with D possibly TRBD1 on 5 matching bases. V dropped 5 bases and J dropped 8 bases, with 18 bases sitting between them. Germline V gives CDR1 MNHNY, CDR2 SVGAGI (reference sequence). This CDR3 comprises 15 residues. CDR3 region: CASSLEGPTGEKLFF. CDR3 sequence (DNA): TGTGCCAGCAGTCTGGAGGGACCTACGGGGGAAAAACTGTTTTTT.

The rearrangement uses TRBV10-3 and TRBJ2-3, with TRBD1 as a possible D gene (6 bases). CDR1 is ENHRY and CDR2 is SYGVKD in the germline V gene. V dropped 0 bases and J dropped 4 bases, with 17 bases sitting between them. This CDR3 has 17 residues. CDR3 region: CAISESTGLEGADTQYF. CDR3 DNA: TGTGCCATCAGTGAGTCAACAGGTCTTGAGGGGGCAGATACGCAGTATTTT.

The CDR3 loop is CASSLTSGAADTQYF. The CDR3 DNA is TGTGCCAGCAGCTTAACGTCGGGAGCAGCAGATACGCAGTATTTT. V is TRBV7-3 and J is TRBJ2-3, with D possibly being TRBD2 (6 bases). The CDR3 consists of 15 residues. Germline CDR1 SGHTA, CDR2 FQGTGA. The germline V and J ends were trimmed by 0 bases and 4 bases, with 11 bases remaining between them.

This clone was recorded a few times. The CDR3 sequence: CASSFLGTGFYEQYF. As DNA, the CDR3 is TGTGCCAGCAGCTTCCTCGGGACAGGTTTCTACGAGCAGTACTTC. The V gene is TRBV5-6, the J gene TRBJ2-7; 8 positions match TRBD1. The germline CDR1 and CDR2 sequences are SGHDT and YYEEEE. V trimming: 2 bases; J trimming: 3 bases; junction bases outside the gene matches: 7. The CDR3 length is 15 residues.

This clone was picked up one time. The rearrangement links TRBV7-2 to TRBJ2-7; 8 nucleotides match TRBD1. The CDR3 runs 16 residues. CDR1 and CDR2 (germline): SGHTA, FQGNSA. After removal of 5 bases from V and 2 bases from J, the junction contained 11 bases not matched to a gene. CDR3 loop: CASSSTDRVIPYEQYF. CDR3 in DNA: TGTGCCAGCAGCAGCACGGACAGGGTAATTCCCTACGAGCAGTACTTC.

The V call is TRBV6-5, the J call TRBJ2-5, with TRBD2 matching 11 bases. Per the germline V gene, CDR1 is MNHEY and CDR2 is SVGAGI. Losses at the gene ends were 0 bases for V and 7 bases for J; bases not matched to a gene: 7. The CDR3 runs 16 residues. In nucleotides, the CDR3 is TGTGCCAGCAGTTACTCGGGGACTAGCGGTAGACGGACCCAGTACTTC. This encodes CASSYSGTSGRRTQYF.

With respect to this clone: The junction and the germline gene differ at one end; a read error may be behind it. The rearrangement joins TRBV7-7 to TRBJ2-1; D unclear. Looked up from germline, CDR1 is SSHAT and CDR2 is FNYEAQ (reference sequence). This CDR3 spans 13 amino acids. The CDR3 nucleotides are TGTGCTAGCAGCTTTAACATGGACAATGAGCAGTTCTTC. Translation: CASSFNMDNEQFF. Full variable domain (outside the CDR3, taken from reference TRBV7-7 and TRBJ2-1): GAGVSQSPRYKVTKRGQDVTLRCDPISSHATLYWYQQALGQGPEFLTYFNYEAQPDKSGLPSDRFSAERPEGSISTLTIQRTEQRDSAMYRCASSFNMDNEQFFGPGTRLTVL.

This rearrangement joins TRBV9 to TRBJ1-1; 7 positions agree with TRBD1. The CDR3 spans 13 residues. The V gene's germline CDR1 is SGDLS and CDR2 YYNGEE. Trimming cost V 3 bases and J 5 bases; bases outside gene matches: 4. Written as DNA, the CDR3 is TGTGCCAGCAGCGAAACACAGGGGACTGAAGCTTTCTTT. Translating it yields CASSETQGTEAFF. Based on the CDR3 plus reference TRBV9 and TRBJ1-1, the full variable domain is DSGVTQTPKHLITATGQRVTLRCSPRSGDLSVYWYQQSLDQGLQFLIQYYNGEERAKGNILERFSAQQFPDLHSELNLSSLELGDSALYFCASSETQGTEAFFGQGTRLTVV.

J is TRBJ2-1 and V is TRBV11-2; the match to TRBD2 covers 10 bases. The CDR3 consists of 15 residues. V trimming: 1 base; J trimming: 9 bases; junction bases outside the gene matches: 6. CDR1 and CDR2 from the germline V gene are SGHAT and FQNNGV. This chain's CDR3 is CASSLGSSGRAEQFF. The CDR3 nucleotides are TGTGCCAGCAGCTTAGGGTCTAGCGGGAGAGCTGAGCAGTTCTTC.

The chain employs TRBV15 and TRBJ2-6; tentative D call: TRBD2 (5 bases). Between the trimmed V and J ends, which lost 1 base and 0 bases, there was a span of 7 bases. CDR3 length: 16 amino acids. CDR1 is LNHNV, CDR2 YYDKDF, per germline (reference sequence). CDR3 residues: CATSRGADSGANVLTF. The CDR3 coding sequence is TGTGCCACCAGCAGAGGAGCGGACTCTGGGGCCAACGTCCTGACTTTC.